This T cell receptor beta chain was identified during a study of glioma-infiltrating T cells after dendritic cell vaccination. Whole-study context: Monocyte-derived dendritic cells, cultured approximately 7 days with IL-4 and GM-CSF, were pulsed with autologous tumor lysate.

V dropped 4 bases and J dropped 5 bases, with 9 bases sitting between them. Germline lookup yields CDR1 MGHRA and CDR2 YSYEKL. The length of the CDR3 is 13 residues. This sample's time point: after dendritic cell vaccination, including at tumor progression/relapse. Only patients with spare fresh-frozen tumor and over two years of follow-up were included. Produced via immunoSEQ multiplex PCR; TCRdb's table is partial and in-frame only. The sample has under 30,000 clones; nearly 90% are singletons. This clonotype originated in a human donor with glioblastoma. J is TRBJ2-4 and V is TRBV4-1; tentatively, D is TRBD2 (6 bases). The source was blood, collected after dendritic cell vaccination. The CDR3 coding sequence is TGCGCCAGCAGCCCGGGGGTAGAAAACATTCAGTACTTC. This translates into CASSPGVENIQYF.